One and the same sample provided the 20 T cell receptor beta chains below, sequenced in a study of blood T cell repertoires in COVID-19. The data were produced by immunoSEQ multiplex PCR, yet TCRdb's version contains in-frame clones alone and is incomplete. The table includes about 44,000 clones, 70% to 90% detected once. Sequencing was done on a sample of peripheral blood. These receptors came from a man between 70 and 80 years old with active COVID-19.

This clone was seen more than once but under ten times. CDR3 sequence (DNA): TGTGCCAGCAGCACCGGGACAGGGGTATCACCCCTCCACTTT. It specifies CASSTGTGVSPLHF. The rearrangement uses TRBV7-9 and TRBJ1-6; the match to TRBD1 covers 10 bases. Trimming cost V 5 bases and J 10 bases; bases outside gene matches: 5. CDR1 SEHNR and CDR2 FQNEAQ come from the germline V gene (reference sequence). The CDR3 length is 14 residues.

CDR3 residues: CASSMRFNQPQHF. The DNA of the CDR3 is TGTGCCAGTAGTATGCGGTTCAATCAGCCCCAGCATTTT. The chain couples TRBV19 to TRBJ1-5, with D unresolved. The V end was cut by 3 bases, the J end by 3 bases, with 6 bases between. The CDR3 length is 13 residues. CDR1 and CDR2 from the germline V gene are LNHDA and SQIVND (reference sequence).

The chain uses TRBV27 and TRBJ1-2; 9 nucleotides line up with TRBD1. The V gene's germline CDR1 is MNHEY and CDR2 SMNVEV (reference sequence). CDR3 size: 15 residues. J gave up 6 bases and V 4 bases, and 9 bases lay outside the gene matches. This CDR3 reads CASSSLRDRVHGYTF. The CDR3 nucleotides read TGTGCCAGCAGTTCCCTCCGGGACAGGGTCCATGGCTACACCTTC.

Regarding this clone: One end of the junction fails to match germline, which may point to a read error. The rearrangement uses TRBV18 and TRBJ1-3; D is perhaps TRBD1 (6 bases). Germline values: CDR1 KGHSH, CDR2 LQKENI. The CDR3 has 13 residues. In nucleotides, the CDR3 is TGTGCCAGCTCACGGGGGCCTGGAATCACCATATATTTT. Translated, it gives CASSRGPGITIYF.

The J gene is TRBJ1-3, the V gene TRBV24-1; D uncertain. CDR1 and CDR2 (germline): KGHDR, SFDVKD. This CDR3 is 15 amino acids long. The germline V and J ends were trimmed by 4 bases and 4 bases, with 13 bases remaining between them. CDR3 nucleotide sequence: TGTGCCACCAGTGACTCTGGAGATGGAGGAAACACCATATATTTT. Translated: CATSDSGDGGNTIYF.

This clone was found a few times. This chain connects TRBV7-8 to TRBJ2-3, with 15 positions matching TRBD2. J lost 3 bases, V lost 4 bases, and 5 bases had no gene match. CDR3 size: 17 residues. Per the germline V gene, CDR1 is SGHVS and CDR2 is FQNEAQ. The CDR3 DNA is TGTGCCAGCAGCTCGCGGACTAGCGGGGGGGCGACAGATACGCAGTATTTT. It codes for CASSSRTSGGATDTQYF.

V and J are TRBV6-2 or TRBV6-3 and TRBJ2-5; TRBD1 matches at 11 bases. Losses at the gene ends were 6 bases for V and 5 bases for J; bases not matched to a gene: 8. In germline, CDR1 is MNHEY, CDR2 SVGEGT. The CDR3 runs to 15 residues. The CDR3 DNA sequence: TGTGCCAGCAGCCGGATGGGACAGGGGGTGGAGACCCAGTACTTC. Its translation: CASSRMGQGVETQYF.

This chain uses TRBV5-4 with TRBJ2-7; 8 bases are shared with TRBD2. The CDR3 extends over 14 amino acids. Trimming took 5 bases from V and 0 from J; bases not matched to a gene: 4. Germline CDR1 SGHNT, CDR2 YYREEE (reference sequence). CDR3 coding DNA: TGTGCCAGCAGGGGGAGCGGGGGCTCCTACGAGCAGTACTTC. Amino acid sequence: CASRGSGGSYEQYF. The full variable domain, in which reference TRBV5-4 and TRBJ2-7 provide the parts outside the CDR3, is ETGVTQSPTHLIKTRGQQVTLRCSSQSGHNTVSWYQQALGQGPQFIFQYYREEENGRGNFPPRFSGLQFPNYSSELNVNALELDDSALYLCASRGSGGSYEQYFGPGTRLTVT.

CDR3 sequence: CASSFPGLAGGSSTDTQYF. Written as DNA, the CDR3 is TGTGCCAGCAGCTTCCCGGGACTAGCGGGGGGGTCGAGCACAGATACGCAGTATTTT. The chain uses TRBV7-9 and TRBJ2-3, with 16 bases matching TRBD2. V lost 3 bases to trimming and J lost 0 bases; unmatched junction nucleotides: 6. This CDR3 contains 19 residues. Per germline, CDR1 SEHNR and CDR2 FQNEAQ (reference sequence).

The CDR3 here is CASSKDRAEIAKNIQYF. CDR3 nucleotides: TGTGCCAGCAGCAAAGACAGGGCGGAGATAGCCAAAAACATTCAGTACTTC. The rearrangement uses TRBV7-9 and TRBJ2-4; 7 bases map to TRBD1. This CDR3 region has 17 residues. CDR1 and CDR2 from the germline V gene are SEHNR and FQNEAQ (reference sequence). The V segment lost 5 bases and the J segment 0 bases; nucleotides outside the gene matches: 10.

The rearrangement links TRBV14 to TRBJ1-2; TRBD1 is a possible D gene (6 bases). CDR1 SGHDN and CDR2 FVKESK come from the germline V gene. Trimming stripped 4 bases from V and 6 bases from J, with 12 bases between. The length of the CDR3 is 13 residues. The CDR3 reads CASSPQGLDGYTF. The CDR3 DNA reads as TGTGCCAGCAGCCCACAGGGTTTGGATGGCTACACCTTC.

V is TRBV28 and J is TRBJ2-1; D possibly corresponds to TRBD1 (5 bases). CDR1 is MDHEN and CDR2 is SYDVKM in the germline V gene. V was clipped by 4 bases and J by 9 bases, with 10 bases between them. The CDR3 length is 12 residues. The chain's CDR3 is CASSSGAAEQFF. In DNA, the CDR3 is TGTGCCAGCAGTTCTGGGGCAGCTGAGCAGTTCTTC.

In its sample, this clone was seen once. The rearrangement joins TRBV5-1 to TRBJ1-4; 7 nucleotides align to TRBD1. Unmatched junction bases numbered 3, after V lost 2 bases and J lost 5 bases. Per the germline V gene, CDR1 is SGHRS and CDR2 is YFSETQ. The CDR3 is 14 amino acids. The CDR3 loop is CASSFGTENEKLFF. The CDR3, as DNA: TGCGCCAGCAGCTTTGGGACAGAAAATGAAAAACTGTTTTTT.

As DNA, the CDR3 is TGCAGTGCTAGTTCTGATCGGCGGGGTCCTAACTATGGCTACACCTTC. Translating it yields CSASSDRRGPNYGYTF. The V and J genes are TRBV20-1 and TRBJ1-2; unclear D gene. Deletions cut 3 bases from V and 0 bases from J, with 17 bases between. The CDR3 consists of 16 residues. Germline V CDR1 and CDR2: DFQATT, SNEGSKA (reference sequence).

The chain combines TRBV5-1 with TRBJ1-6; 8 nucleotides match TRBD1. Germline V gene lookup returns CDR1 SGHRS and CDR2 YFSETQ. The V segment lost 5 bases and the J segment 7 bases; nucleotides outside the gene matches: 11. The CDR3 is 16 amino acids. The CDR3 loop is CASRPIGAGGNSPLHF. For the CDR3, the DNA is TGCGCCAGCAGACCGATTGGGGCAGGGGGCAATTCACCCCTCCACTTT.

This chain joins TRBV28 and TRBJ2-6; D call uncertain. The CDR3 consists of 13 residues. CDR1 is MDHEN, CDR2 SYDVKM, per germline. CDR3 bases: TGTGCATCGTCGGGCTCTGGGGCCAACGTCCTGACTTTC. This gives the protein CASSGSGANVLTF.

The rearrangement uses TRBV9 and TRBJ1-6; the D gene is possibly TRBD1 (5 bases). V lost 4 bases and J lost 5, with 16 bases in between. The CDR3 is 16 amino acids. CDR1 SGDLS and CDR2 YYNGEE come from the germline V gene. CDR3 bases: TGTGCCAGCAGCCTTTCGGGGGGGATTGATAATTCACCCCTCCACTTT. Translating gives CASSLSGGIDNSPLHF. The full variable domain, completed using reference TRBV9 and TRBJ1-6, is DSGVTQTPKHLITATGQRVTLRCSPRSGDLSVYWYQQSLDQGLQFLIQYYNGEERAKGNILERFSAQQFPDLHSELNLSSLELGDSALYFCASSLSGGIDNSPLHFGNGTRLTVT.

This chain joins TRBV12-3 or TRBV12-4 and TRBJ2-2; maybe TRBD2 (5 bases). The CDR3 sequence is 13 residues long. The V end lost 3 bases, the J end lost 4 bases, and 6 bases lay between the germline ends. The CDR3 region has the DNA TGTGCCAGCAGTTTTCTAGCCACCGGGGAGCTGTTTTTT. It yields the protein CASSFLATGELFF.

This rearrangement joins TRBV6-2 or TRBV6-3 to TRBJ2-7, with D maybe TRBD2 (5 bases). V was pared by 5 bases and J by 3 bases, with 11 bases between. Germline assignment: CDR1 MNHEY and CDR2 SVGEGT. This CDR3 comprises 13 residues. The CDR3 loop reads CASSRTDFYEQYF. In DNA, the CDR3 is TGTGCCAGCAGTCGTACGGACTTCTACGAGCAGTACTTC.

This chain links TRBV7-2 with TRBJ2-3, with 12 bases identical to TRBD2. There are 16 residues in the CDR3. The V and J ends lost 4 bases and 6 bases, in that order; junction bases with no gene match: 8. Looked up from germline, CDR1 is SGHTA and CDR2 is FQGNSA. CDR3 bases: TGTGCCAGCAGCTCACAGACTAGCGGGGGCCTTGATACGCAGTATTTT. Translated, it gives CASSSQTSGGLDTQYF.